The rows below give T cell receptor beta chains drawn from one sample of a study of post-analysis software for immune sequencing data. TCRdb re-analysed the PCR reads in MiXCR, keeping a single row per CDR3 protein. The table has roughly 800,000 distinct CDR3 sequences, around 46% seen once. Sample: blood. These TCRs come from a girl between 5 and 17 years old with multiple sclerosis. The conserved cysteine and the conserved F or W are not part of the CDR3 here. Each record gives: J gene, D gene, V gene, CDR3 protein. A D gene is named only where the DNA matches it firmly.

J gene: TRBJ2-7; D gene: TRBD2; V gene: TRBV27; CDR3 protein: ASRRGLAGVSEQY
J gene: TRBJ2-7; D gene: TRBD2; V gene: TRBV5-1; CDR3 protein: AGSLAGWGGAYEQY
J gene: TRBJ2-7; D gene: TRBD2; V gene: TRBV9; CDR3 protein: ASSPSGNNKGEQY
J gene: TRBJ2-2; D gene: .; V gene: TRBV7-2; CDR3 protein: ASSLPSGLVTGELF
J gene: TRBJ2-1; D gene: .; V gene: TRBV29-1; CDR3 protein: SAPGPTGEQF
J gene: TRBJ1-1; D gene: .; V gene: TRBV7-9; CDR3 protein: ASNTFSTEAF
J gene: TRBJ1-2; D gene: TRBD1; V gene: TRBV29-1; CDR3 protein: SVTGGQGYGYT
J gene: .; D gene: TRBD1; V gene: TRBV4-3; CDR3 protein: ASSQGSGGPYEQY
J gene: TRBJ1-2; D gene: .; V gene: TRBV20-1; CDR3 protein: SARAGGADYGYT
J gene: TRBJ1-2; D gene: .; V gene: TRBV6-5; CDR3 protein: ASSRGDLNYGYT
J gene: TRBJ2-5; D gene: .; V gene: TRBV21-1; CDR3 protein: ASSKEFTSGRETQY
J gene: TRBJ1-1; D gene: .; V gene: TRBV4-1; CDR3 protein: ASSPLGGQTTEAF
J gene: TRBJ2-7; D gene: TRBD1; V gene: TRBV4-1; CDR3 protein: ASSQGTGSDEQY
J gene: TRBJ2-7; D gene: .; V gene: TRBV6-6; CDR3 protein: ASKEGAYEQY
J gene: TRBJ2-1; D gene: .; V gene: TRBV29-1; CDR3 protein: SVQRSSSYNEQF
J gene: TRBJ2-2; D gene: .; V gene: TRBV7-9; CDR3 protein: ASSPPGAGSNTGELF
J gene: TRBJ2-1; D gene: TRBD1; V gene: TRBV12-3/TRBV12-4; CDR3 protein: ASRRQGRTSYNEQF
J gene: TRBJ2-7; D gene: TRBD2; V gene: TRBV4-2; CDR3 protein: ASSQDFDSGRPYEQY